The table lists the clone carrying this T cell receptor (beta chain) with a count of one. Its target is unknown. Clones were read by immunoSEQ multiplex PCR, and TCRdb kept only the in-frame ones, dropping some. The sample consists of 60,000 or so clones, 80% to 90% of them appearing once. CD4+CD25+CD127- Tregs, CD4+CD25- non-Tregs, CD4 and CD8 cells were sorted. The sample belongs to a study of Tregs in tolerant kidney transplant recipients. Notes on the study in general: This study did not directly address biological reproducibility. Few patients were studied, so findings need validation in larger groups. Activated donor B cell expansion appeared to reveal the most relevant donor-specific TCRbeta repertoire.

Trimming took 4 bases from V and 4 from J; bases not matched to a gene: 8. The germline V gene has CDR1 SGHNT and CDR2 YYREEE (reference sequence). The CDR3 totals 17 residues. The TCR was taken from a human donor in good health. The V and J genes are TRBV5-4 and TRBJ2-1, with TRBD2 identical over 13 bases. Sequencing was done on a sample of CD4+ T cells from blood. The CDR3 region is CASSPTGTSGAYNEQFF. CDR3 DNA: TGTGCCAGCAGCCCGACCGGGACTAGCGGGGCGTACAATGAGCAGTTCTTC.